The clone carrying this T cell receptor beta chain has a single count. The antigen is undetermined. The sample comes from a study of cytomegalovirus exposure and HLA in healthy donors. Broader study findings: The majority of CMV-associated TCR beta chains were reported as apparently HLA-restricted in a later analysis. Later on, a genetic analysis was performed. It linked a missense variant in DCLRE1C with V- and J-gene trimming of TCR beta.

V shed 1 base and J shed 1 base, with 8 bases lying between them. The CDR3 has 14 residues. The germline V gene encodes CDR1 MGHDK and CDR2 SYGVNS. With 60 Vbeta and 13 Jbeta primers, the PCR was carried out. The assay was immunoSEQ multiplex PCR, and TCRdb's table has in-frame clones only and misses some. This table holds about 110,000 clones, 60% to 80% found once. The chain carries TRBV25-1 and TRBJ2-7; D is unresolved. The receptor was derived from a young woman in good health and CMV-seropositive. The sample taken for sequencing was PBMCs. CDR3 loop: CASSESPGSYEQYF. The CDR3 DNA reads TGTGCCAGCAGTGAATCTCCAGGTTCCTACGAGCAGTACTTC.